This T cell receptor beta chain derives from a study of human T cells and chemical hapten exposure. As for the study in general: Patients were given diphenylcyclopropenone on the scalp weekly across the roughly 25-week study.

This sample's time point: pre-sensitization, week 0. Sample treatment: therapeutic diphenylcyclopropenone sensitization with weekly scalp DPC. Trimming at V came to 5 bases and at J to 7 bases, leaving 5 bases not matched to a gene. This CDR3 contains 14 residues. Germline assignment: CDR1 MNHEY and CDR2 SVGAGI. Using its own MiXCR run on the RACE reads, TCRdb lists one record per CDR3 protein. The sample comprises approximately 400,000 distinct CDR3 sequences, more than 4.5% of which are singletons, and just over 2.5% rests with the top ten. This clonotype was seen repeatedly, ten times or more. The chain links TRBV6-5 to TRBJ1-5; 10 bases line up with TRBD1. The source is a woman between 45 and 60 years old with alopecia areata. Some clones in this sample may be carry-over from other donors' samples. This specimen was whole blood, taken in connection with sensitization to the hapten diphenylcyclopropenone (DPC). The CDR3: CASSRDRGWQPQHF. The CDR3 DNA follows: TGTGCCAGCAGTAGGGACAGGGGTTGGCAGCCCCAGCATTTT.